The 9 T cell receptor beta chains reported below all come from one sample, sequenced in a study of blood T cells in healthy people across ages. Using a J-beta primer mix together with a sample-barcoded 5' primer, a second PCR was run for roughly 6 to 12 cycles. TCRdb ran MiXCR on the 5' RACE reads and lists one entry per CDR3 protein. The profile shows around 800,000 distinct CDR3 sequences, about 48% of them singletons. Sequencing used blood. Receptors were obtained from a man older than 75 in good health.

The V and J genes are TRBV6-1 and TRBJ2-5; D gene unclear. Trimming took off 11 bases at V and 12 bases at J, with 10 bases between the two ends. There are 8 residues in the CDR3. CDR1 and CDR2 (germline): MNHNS, SASEGT. CDR3 DNA: TGTGCCGGCGAAAGGGAGTACTTC. Protein product: CAGEREYF.

This clonotype was observed a few times. The chain links TRBV28 to TRBJ2-5; TRBD2 matches 9 bases. The CDR3 length is 16 residues. J gave up 2 bases and V 2 bases, and 6 bases lay outside the gene matches. The germline gives CDR1 MDHEN, CDR2 SYDVKM. The CDR3 DNA is TGTGCCAGCAGTTTAAAGCTAGCGGGATGGCAAGAGACCCAGTACTTC. Residues: CASSLKLAGWQETQYF.

In this sample, this clonotype turned up once. This may stem from a read error, because a much larger clone lies one nucleotide away. The chain recombines TRBV5-1 with TRBJ2-5; D gene ambiguous. Looked up from germline, CDR1 is SGHRS and CDR2 is YFSETQ. The CDR3 runs 13 residues. Trimming shortened V by 1 base and J by 9 bases, and 13 bases separated the two germline ends. The CDR3 DNA is TGCGCCAGCAGCTTGCGACCTCGCGAGGCCCAGTACTTC. It translates to CASSLRPREAQYF. The entire variable domain, with the rest obtained from reference TRBV5-1 and TRBJ2-5, is as follows: KAGVTQTPRYLIKTRGQQVTLSCSPISGHRSVSWYQQTPGQGLQFLFEYFSETQRNKGNFPGRFSGRQFSNSRSEMNVSTLELGDSALYLCASSLRPREAQYFGPGTRLLVL.

This sequence joins TRBV27 and TRBJ1-1, with D hard to call. Looked up from germline, CDR1 is MNHEY and CDR2 is SMNVEV (reference sequence). V shed 6 bases and J shed 0 bases, with 11 bases lying between them. The CDR3 has 14 amino acids. The CDR3 spells CASRFTRMNTEAFF. The CDR3 DNA is TGTGCCAGCAGATTCACTCGGATGAACACTGAAGCTTTCTTT.

The chain uses TRBV18 and TRBJ2-5; D may be TRBD1 or TRBD2 (5 bases each). The CDR3 length is 15 residues. Germline V CDR1 and CDR2: KGHSH, LQKENI. Between the trimmed V and J ends, which lost 0 bases and 1 base, there was a span of 9 bases. DNA of the CDR3: TGTGCCAGCTCACCACCGGGACGAACCCAAGAGACCCAGTACTTC. Translation gives CASSPPGRTQETQYF.

The chain recombines TRBV7-8 with TRBJ2-7; 9 positions match TRBD2. V was pared by 4 bases and J by 2 bases, with 9 bases of the junction left unmatched. The length of the CDR3 is 16 residues. The germline CDR1 and CDR2 sequences are SGHVS and FQNEAQ. The CDR3 nucleotides are TGTGCCAGCAGCTCGCGAGGGCGGGAGGGCGCCTACGAGCAGTACTTC. Translated: CASSSRGREGAYEQYF.

This clonotype was counted a few times. The rearrangement links TRBV29-1 to TRBJ2-7; D may be TRBD2 (6 bases). Between the trimmed V and J ends, which lost 6 bases and 3 bases, there was a span of 18 bases. Looked up from germline, CDR1 is SQVTM and CDR2 is ANQGSEA. The length of the CDR3 is 14 residues. The CDR3 sequence: CSVEEGGNGYEQYF. Here the CDR3 DNA reads TGCAGCGTGGAGGAAGGAGGGAATGGCTACGAGCAGTACTTC.

The chain recombines TRBV29-1 with TRBJ2-1; 7 bases agree with TRBD2. Trimming cost V 7 bases and J 7 bases; bases outside gene matches: 19. The CDR3 has 16 residues. Germline assignment: CDR1 SQVTM and CDR2 ANQGSEA. In DNA form, the CDR3 reads TGCAGCGCACAGAAGTGGGGTGGCGGGAGAGCGAATGAGCAGTTCTTC. Protein product: CSAQKWGGGRANEQFF.

The CDR3 loop reads CSARGTLMETQYF. DNA of the CDR3: TGCAGTGCTAGAGGGACTCTTATGGAGACCCAGTACTTC. This chain uses TRBV20-1 with TRBJ2-5; TRBD2 might be the D (5 bases). V was clipped by 1 base and J by 5 bases, with 11 bases between them. CDR1 DFQATT and CDR2 SNEGSKA come from the germline V gene (reference sequence). CDR3 length: 13 amino acids.